This entry lists 18 T cell receptor beta chains sequenced from one sample in a study of blood T cell repertoires in COVID-19. Sequenced by immunoSEQ multiplex PCR; TCRdb stores in-frame clones only, minus some. The sample has approximately 90,000 clones; approximately 88% are singletons. Sequences were obtained from peripheral blood. Receptors were obtained from a man in his fifties or sixties with acute or convalescent COVID-19.

The V call is TRBV5-1, the J call TRBJ2-7; D uncertain. CDR1 is SGHRS, CDR2 YFSETQ, per germline. Trimming removed 0 bases at V and 1 base at J, with 8 bases between. This CDR3 region has 14 residues. In DNA form, the CDR3 reads TGCGCCAGCAGCTTGGACGGTGTTTCCTACGAGCAGTACTTC. Translating gives CASSLDGVSYEQYF. Variable domain in full (rest from reference TRBV5-1 and TRBJ2-7): KAGVTQTPRYLIKTRGQQVTLSCSPISGHRSVSWYQQTPGQGLQFLFEYFSETQRNKGNFPGRFSGRQFSNSRSEMNVSTLELGDSALYLCASSLDGVSYEQYFGPGTRLTVT.

This chain joins TRBV10-3 and TRBJ2-6; perhaps TRBD1 as D (6 bases). The CDR3 length is 17 residues. Germline V lookup: CDR1 ENHRY, CDR2 SYGVKD. Trimming shortened V by 4 bases and J by 0 bases, and 13 bases separated the two germline ends. The CDR3 region has the DNA TGTGCCATCAGTGTGTTAGGGGGAAGCTCTGGGGCCAACGTCCTGACTTTC. Translation: CAISVLGGSSGANVLTF.

The chain links TRBV30 to TRBJ2-5; 8 bases align to TRBD2. The CDR3 loop spans 14 amino acids. The germline CDR1 and CDR2 sequences are GTSNPN and SVGIG (reference sequence). The V gene end was trimmed by 4 bases and the J gene end by 6 bases; junction bases not matched to a gene: 10. CDR3 sequence reads: CAWIARGGRKTQYF. The CDR3 bases are TGTGCCTGGATAGCACGGGGGGGCCGGAAGACCCAGTACTTC. The full variable domain, with the rest looked up from reference TRBV30 and TRBJ2-5, is SQTIHQWPATLVQPVGSPLSLECTVEGTSNPNLYWYRQAAGRGLQLLFYSVGIGQISSEVPQNLSASRPQDRQFILSSKKLLLSDSGFYLCAWIARGGRKTQYFGPGTRLLVL.

V gene TRBV24-1 combines with J gene TRBJ2-5, with D possibly matching TRBD1 (6 bases). Germline lookup yields CDR1 KGHDR and CDR2 SFDVKD. The CDR3 contains 16 residues. Trimming stripped 3 bases from V and 1 base from J, with 14 bases between. The CDR3 sequence: CATSDPSWTAQETQYF. The CDR3, as DNA: TGTGCCACCAGTGATCCCTCATGGACAGCCCAAGAGACCCAGTACTTC.

This chain uses TRBV7-2 with TRBJ2-2; D is unclear. Germline V gene lookup returns CDR1 SGHTA and CDR2 FQGNSA. The CDR3 consists of 15 residues. Trimming stripped 1 base from V and 6 bases from J, with 12 bases between. CDR3 bases: TGTGCCAGCAGCTTAGATGGGCCCTCGGCCGGGGAGCTGTTTTTT. It translates to CASSLDGPSAGELFF. Filled out from reference TRBV7-2 and TRBJ2-2, the complete variable domain reads GAGVSQSPSNKVTEKGKDVELRCDPISGHTALYWYRQSLGQGLEFLIYFQGNSAPDKSGLPSDRFSAERTGGSVSTLTIQRTQQEDSAVYLCASSLDGPSAGELFFGEGSRLTVL.

This chain joins TRBV15 and TRBJ1-1; the D is unclear. Per the germline V gene, CDR1 is LNHNV and CDR2 is YYDKDF (reference sequence). The CDR3 length is 13 residues. V was trimmed by 0 bases and J by 0 bases, leaving 2 bases between them. The CDR3 loop reads CATSRDMNTEAFF. The CDR3 DNA sequence: TGTGCCACCAGCAGAGACATGAACACTGAAGCTTTCTTT.

The rearrangement joins TRBV29-1 to TRBJ1-2, with D tentatively TRBD1 (6 bases). The germline V gene encodes CDR1 SQVTM and CDR2 ANQGSEA. The CDR3 is made up of 13 amino acids. V lost 6 bases and J lost 2, with 13 bases in between. Here the CDR3 DNA reads TGCAGCGTCCGAGAACAGGGAAACTATGGCTACACCTTC. As protein: CSVREQGNYGYTF. Full variable domain (remainder filled in from reference TRBV29-1 and TRBJ1-2): SAVISQKPSRDICQRGTSLTIQCQVDSQVTMMFWYRQQPGQSLTLIATANQGSEATYESGFVIDKFPISRPNLTFSTLTVSNMSPEDSSIYLCSVREQGNYGYTFGSGTRLTVV.

The V gene is TRBV11-3, the J gene TRBJ2-1, with a possible D match to TRBD2 (6 bases). Germline V lookup: CDR1 SGHNT, CDR2 YENEEA. The CDR3 is 13 residues long. Trimming pared 1 base from V and 7 bases from J, leaving 8 bases between. CDR3 DNA: TGTGCCAGCAGCTTAGCAGGGAGGAATGAGCAGTTCTTC. This gives the protein CASSLAGRNEQFF.

This clone was recorded once. This rearrangement joins TRBV5-1 to TRBJ2-2; 8 bases line up with TRBD2. J lost 2 bases, V lost 1 base, and 25 bases had no gene match. CDR1 and CDR2 (germline): SGHRS, YFSETQ. The length of the CDR3 is 23 residues. This CDR3 reads CASSLFGVWASGPQDPNTGELFF. The CDR3 DNA is TGCGCCAGCAGCTTGTTTGGGGTGTGGGCTAGCGGGCCCCAGGACCCAAACACCGGGGAGCTGTTTTTT.

Comment on this clone: The conserved final phenylalanine or tryptophan is absent from the CDR3, which likely points to a read error. The chain is built from TRBV5-6 and TRBJ2-7, with 9 bases aligning to TRBD2. Germline V gene data show CDR1 as SGHDT and CDR2 as YYEEEE. The CDR3 extends over 14 amino acids. V lost 4 bases and J lost 10; bases outside the gene matches: 12. Written as DNA, the CDR3 is TGTGCCAGCAGCCAGGGACTAGCTTGGATAGGTCAGTACCTC. Its translation: CASSQGLAWIGQYL.

This rearrangement joins TRBV30 to TRBJ2-1; D is ambiguous. Germline assignment: CDR1 GTSNPN and CDR2 SVGIG (reference sequence). CDR3 length: 16 amino acids. Between the trimmed V and J ends, which lost 2 bases and 8 bases, there was a span of 22 bases. The CDR3 sequence: CAWSLEGSPGFDEQFF. The CDR3 DNA reads TGTGCCTGGAGTCTGGAAGGATCTCCCGGGTTTGATGAGCAGTTCTTC.

This clone has a single count. The chain employs TRBV19 and TRBJ2-6; 13 nucleotides line up with TRBD2. V shed 7 bases and J 1 base; nucleotides not matched to a gene: 10. The germline V gene has CDR1 LNHDA and CDR2 SQIVND (reference sequence). The CDR3 is made up of 19 amino acids. The CDR3 reads CASNPGLAGFRSGANVLTF. CDR3 DNA: TGTGCCAGTAACCCGGGACTAGCGGGATTCCGGTCTGGGGCCAACGTCCTGACTTTC.

The V and J genes are TRBV6-5 and TRBJ2-2, with D possibly being TRBD1 (5 bases). This CDR3 has 14 residues. CDR1 and CDR2 from the germline V gene are MNHEY and SVGAGI. The germline V and J ends were trimmed by 6 bases and 5 bases, with 13 bases remaining between them. DNA of the CDR3: TGTGCCAGCAGGTCTGGGGCTGCTACCGGGGAGCTGTTTTTT. As protein: CASRSGAATGELFF.

The CDR3 here is CASSPPGWEAFF. CDR3 bases: TGTGCCAGCAGCCCGCCGGGGTGGGAAGCTTTCTTT. The rearrangement uses TRBV5-8 and TRBJ1-1; no definite D call. V gave up 4 bases and J gave up 8 bases, with 12 bases separating them. This CDR3 is built from 12 residues. The germline CDR1 and CDR2 sequences are SGHTS and YDEGEE.

The rearrangement joins TRBV7-2 to TRBJ2-4, with D possibly TRBD2 on 6 matching bases. The CDR3 has 14 residues. Germline values: CDR1 SGHTA, CDR2 FQGNSA. V lost 1 base to trimming and J lost 9 bases, with 13 bases between them. CDR3 in amino acids: CASSLGWGESIQYF. For the CDR3, the DNA is TGTGCCAGCAGCTTAGGCTGGGGGGAGAGCATTCAGTACTTC.

The gene calls are TRBV9 and TRBJ1-2, with D possibly being TRBD1 (5 bases). With 3 bases removed from V and 8 bases from J, the gap between germline ends came to 17 bases. Germline V gives CDR1 SGDLS, CDR2 YYNGEE. The CDR3 extends over 14 amino acids. The CDR3 reads CASSAHRRADGYTF. In DNA form, the CDR3 reads TGTGCCAGCAGCGCACACAGGAGGGCGGACGGCTACACCTTC.

This rearrangement joins TRBV5-4 to TRBJ2-1, with TRBD2 as a possible D gene (6 bases). The ends were cut back, 0 bases at V and 7 bases at J, with 8 bases in the middle. Germline V lookup: CDR1 SGHNT, CDR2 YYREEE (reference sequence). The CDR3 length is 13 residues. The CDR3 loop is CASSLVGGNEQFF. CDR3 DNA sequence: TGTGCCAGCAGCTTGGTTGGGGGGAATGAGCAGTTCTTC. Full variable domain (outside the CDR3, taken from reference TRBV5-4 and TRBJ2-1): ETGVTQSPTHLIKTRGQQVTLRCSSQSGHNTVSWYQQALGQGPQFIFQYYREEENGRGNFPPRFSGLQFPNYSSELNVNALELDDSALYLCASSLVGGNEQFFGPGTRLTVL.

The chain combines TRBV12-3 or TRBV12-4 with TRBJ1-5; no definite D call. The length of the CDR3 is 13 residues. Between the trimmed V and J ends, which lost 7 bases and 7 bases, there was a span of 14 bases. The CDR3 reads CASTEGFKQPQHF. CDR3 DNA: TGTGCCAGCACCGAGGGTTTTAAGCAGCCCCAGCATTTT.